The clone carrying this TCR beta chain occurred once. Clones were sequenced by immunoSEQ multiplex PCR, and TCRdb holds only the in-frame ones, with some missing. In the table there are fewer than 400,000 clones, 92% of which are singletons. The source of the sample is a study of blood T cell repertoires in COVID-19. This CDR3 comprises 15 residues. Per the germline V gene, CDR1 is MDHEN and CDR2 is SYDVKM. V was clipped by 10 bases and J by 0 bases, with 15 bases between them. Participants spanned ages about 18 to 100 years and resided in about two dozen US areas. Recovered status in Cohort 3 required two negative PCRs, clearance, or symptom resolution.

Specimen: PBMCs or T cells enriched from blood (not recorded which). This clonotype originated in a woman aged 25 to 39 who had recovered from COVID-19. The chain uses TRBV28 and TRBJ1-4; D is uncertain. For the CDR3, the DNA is TGTGCCACGGGTGGAGGGATTGCAACTAATGAAAAACTGTTTTTT. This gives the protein CATGGGIATNEKLFF.